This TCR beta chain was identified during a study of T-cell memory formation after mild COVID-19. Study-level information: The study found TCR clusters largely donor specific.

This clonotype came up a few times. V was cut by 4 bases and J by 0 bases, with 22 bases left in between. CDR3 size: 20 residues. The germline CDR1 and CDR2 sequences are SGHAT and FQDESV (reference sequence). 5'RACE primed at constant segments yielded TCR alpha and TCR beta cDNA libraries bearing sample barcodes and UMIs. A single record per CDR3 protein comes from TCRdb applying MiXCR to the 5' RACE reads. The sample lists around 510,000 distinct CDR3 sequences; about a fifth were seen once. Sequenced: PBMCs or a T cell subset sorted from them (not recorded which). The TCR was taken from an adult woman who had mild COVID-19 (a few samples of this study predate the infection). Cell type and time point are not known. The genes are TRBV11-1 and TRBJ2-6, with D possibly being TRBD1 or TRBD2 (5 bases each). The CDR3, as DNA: TGTGCCAGCAGCTGGCGGCTCGGGGCGGCCGCAGACTCTGGGGCCAACGTCCTGACTTTC. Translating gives CASSWRLGAAADSGANVLTF. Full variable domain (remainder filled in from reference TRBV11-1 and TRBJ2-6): EAEVAQSPRYKITEKSQAVAFWCDPISGHATLYWYRQILGQGPELLVQFQDESVVDDSQLPKDRFSAERLKGVDSTLKIQPAELGDSAMYLCASSWRLGAAADSGANVLTFGAGSRLTVL.